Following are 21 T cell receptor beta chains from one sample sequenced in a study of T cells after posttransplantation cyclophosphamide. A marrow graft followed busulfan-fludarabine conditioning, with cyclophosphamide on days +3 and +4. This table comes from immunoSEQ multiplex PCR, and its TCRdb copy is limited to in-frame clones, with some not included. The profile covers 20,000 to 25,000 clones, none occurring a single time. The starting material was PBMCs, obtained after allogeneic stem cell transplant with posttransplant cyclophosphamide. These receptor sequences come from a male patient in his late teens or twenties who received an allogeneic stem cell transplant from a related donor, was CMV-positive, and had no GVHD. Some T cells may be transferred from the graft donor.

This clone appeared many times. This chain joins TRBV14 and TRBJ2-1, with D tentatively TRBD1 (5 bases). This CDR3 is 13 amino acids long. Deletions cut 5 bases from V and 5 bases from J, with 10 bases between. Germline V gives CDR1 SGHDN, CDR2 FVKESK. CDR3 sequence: CASSFTGNNEQFF. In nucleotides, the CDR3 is TGTGCCAGCAGCTTTACAGGTAACAATGAGCAGTTCTTC. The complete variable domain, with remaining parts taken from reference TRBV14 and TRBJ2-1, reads EAGVTQFPSHSVIEKGQTVTLRCDPISGHDNLYWYRRVMGKEIKFLLHFVKESKQDESGMPNNRFLAERTGGTYSTLKVQPAELEDSGVYFCASSFTGNNEQFFGPGTRLTVL.

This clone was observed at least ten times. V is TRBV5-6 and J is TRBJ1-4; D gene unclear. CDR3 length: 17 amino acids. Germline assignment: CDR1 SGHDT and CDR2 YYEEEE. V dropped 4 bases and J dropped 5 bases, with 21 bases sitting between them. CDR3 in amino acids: CASSPRTPGILNEKLFF. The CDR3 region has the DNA TGTGCCAGCAGCCCACGTACACCCGGGATCCTCAATGAAAAACTGTTTTTT.

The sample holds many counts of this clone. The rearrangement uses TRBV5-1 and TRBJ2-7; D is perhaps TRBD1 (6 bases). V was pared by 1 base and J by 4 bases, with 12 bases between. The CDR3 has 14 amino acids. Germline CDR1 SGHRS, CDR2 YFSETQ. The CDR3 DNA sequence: TGCGCCAGCAGCTTGCAGGGGAAAAGGTACGAGCAGTACTTC. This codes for CASSLQGKRYEQYF.

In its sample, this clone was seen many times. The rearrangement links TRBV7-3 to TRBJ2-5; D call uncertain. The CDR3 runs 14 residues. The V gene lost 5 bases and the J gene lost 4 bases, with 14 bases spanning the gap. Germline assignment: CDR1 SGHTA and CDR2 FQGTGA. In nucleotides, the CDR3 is TGTGCCAGCAGCCCCAATGGGCTCTCAGAGACCCAGTACTTC. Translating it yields CASSPNGLSETQYF. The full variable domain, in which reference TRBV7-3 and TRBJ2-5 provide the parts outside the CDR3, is GAGVSQTPSNKVTEKGKYVELRCDPISGHTALYWYRQSLGQGPEFLIYFQGTGAADDSGLPNDRFFAVRPEGSVSTLKIQRTERGDSAVYLCASSPNGLSETQYFGPGTRLLVL.

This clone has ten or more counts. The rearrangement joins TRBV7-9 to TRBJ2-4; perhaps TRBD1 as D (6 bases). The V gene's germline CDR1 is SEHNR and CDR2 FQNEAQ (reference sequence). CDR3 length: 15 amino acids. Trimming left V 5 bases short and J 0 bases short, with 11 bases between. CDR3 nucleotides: TGTGCCAGCAGCCGCAACAGGGTAGCCAAAAACATTCAGTACTTC. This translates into CASSRNRVAKNIQYF.

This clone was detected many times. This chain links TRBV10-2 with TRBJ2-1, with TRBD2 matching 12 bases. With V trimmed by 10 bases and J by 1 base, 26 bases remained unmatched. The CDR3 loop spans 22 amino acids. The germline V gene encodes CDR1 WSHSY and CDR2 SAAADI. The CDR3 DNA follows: TGCGCCAACTACGGCCGCGGCCCACCAGGATTAACTAGCGGGAGGTCCTACAATGAGCAGTTCTTC. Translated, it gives CANYGRGPPGLTSGRSYNEQFF.

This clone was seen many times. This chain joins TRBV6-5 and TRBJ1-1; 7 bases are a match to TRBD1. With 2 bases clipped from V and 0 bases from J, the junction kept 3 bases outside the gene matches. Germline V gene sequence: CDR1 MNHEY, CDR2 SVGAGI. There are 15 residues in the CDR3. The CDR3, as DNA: TGTGCCAGCAGTTACAACAGGGGATTGAACACTGAAGCTTTCTTT. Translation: CASSYNRGLNTEAFF.

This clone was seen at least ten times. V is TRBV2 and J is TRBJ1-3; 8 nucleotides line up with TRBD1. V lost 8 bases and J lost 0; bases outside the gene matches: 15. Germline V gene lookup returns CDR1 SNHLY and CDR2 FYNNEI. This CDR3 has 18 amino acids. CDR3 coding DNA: TGTGCCAGCGTGGGGACAGGAGGGGATCAGAGCTCTGGAAACACCATATATTTT. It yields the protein CASVGTGGDQSSGNTIYF. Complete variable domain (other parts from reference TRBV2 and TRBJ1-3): EPEVTQTPSHQVTQMGQEVILRCVPISNHLYFYWYRQILGQKVEFLVSFYNNEISEKSEIFDDQFSVERPDGSNFTLKIRSTKLEDSAMYFCASVGTGGDQSSGNTIYFGEGSWLTVV.

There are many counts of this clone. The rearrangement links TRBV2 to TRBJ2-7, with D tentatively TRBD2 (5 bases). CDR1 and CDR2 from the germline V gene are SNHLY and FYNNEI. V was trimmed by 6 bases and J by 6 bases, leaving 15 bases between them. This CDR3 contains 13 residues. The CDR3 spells CASRQRGMGEQYF. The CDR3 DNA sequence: TGTGCCAGCAGGCAGAGAGGGATGGGCGAGCAGTACTTC.

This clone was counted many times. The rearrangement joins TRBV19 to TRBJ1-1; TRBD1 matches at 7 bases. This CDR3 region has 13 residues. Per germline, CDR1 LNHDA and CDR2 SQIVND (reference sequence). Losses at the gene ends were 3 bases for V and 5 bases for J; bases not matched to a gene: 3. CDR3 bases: TGTGCCAGTAGTATGACAGGGCGTACTGAAGCTTTCTTT. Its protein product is CASSMTGRTEAFF.

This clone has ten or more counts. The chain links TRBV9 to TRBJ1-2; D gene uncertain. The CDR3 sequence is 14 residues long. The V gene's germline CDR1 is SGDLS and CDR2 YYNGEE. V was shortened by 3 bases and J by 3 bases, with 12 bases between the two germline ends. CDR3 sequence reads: CASSANREDYGYTF. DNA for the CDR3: TGTGCCAGCAGCGCAAACCGGGAGGACTATGGCTACACCTTC.

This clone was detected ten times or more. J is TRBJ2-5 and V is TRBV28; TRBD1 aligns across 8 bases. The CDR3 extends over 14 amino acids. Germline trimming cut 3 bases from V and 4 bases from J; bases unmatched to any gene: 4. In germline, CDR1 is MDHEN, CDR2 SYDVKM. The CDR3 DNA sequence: TGTGCCAGCAGTTTCCACGACAGGGGAGAGACCCAGTACTTC. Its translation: CASSFHDRGETQYF.

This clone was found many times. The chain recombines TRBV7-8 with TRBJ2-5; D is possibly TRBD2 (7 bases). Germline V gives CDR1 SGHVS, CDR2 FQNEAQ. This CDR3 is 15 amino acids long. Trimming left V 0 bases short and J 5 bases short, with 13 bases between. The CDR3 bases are TGTGCCAGCAGCTTAGCGGGGGGGCCTGGGGAGACCCAGTACTTC. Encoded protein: CASSLAGGPGETQYF.

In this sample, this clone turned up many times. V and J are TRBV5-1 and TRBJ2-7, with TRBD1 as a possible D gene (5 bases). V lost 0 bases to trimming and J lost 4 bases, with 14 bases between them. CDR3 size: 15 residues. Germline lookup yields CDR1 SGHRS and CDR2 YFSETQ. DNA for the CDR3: TGCGCCAGCAGCTTGGCGACAGTTCCACTATACGAGCAGTACTTC. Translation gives CASSLATVPLYEQYF. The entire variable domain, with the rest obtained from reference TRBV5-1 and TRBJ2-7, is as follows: KAGVTQTPRYLIKTRGQQVTLSCSPISGHRSVSWYQQTPGQGLQFLFEYFSETQRNKGNFPGRFSGRQFSNSRSEMNVSTLELGDSALYLCASSLATVPLYEQYFGPGTRLTVT.

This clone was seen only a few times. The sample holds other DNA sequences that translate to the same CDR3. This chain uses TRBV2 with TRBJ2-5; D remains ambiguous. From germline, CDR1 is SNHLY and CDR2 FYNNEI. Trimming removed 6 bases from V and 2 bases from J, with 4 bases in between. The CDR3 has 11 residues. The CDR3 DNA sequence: TGTGCCAGCAGGAGGCAAGAGACCCAGTACTTC. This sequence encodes CASRRQETQYF.

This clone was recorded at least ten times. CDR3 sequence: CATSPKTQVRYGYTF. In DNA, the CDR3 is TGTGCCACCAGTCCGAAGACCCAGGTACGCTATGGCTACACCTTC. V is TRBV15 and J is TRBJ1-2, with D unclear. CDR3 length: 15 residues. V was cut by 6 bases and J by 4 bases, with 18 bases left in between. Germline lookup yields CDR1 LNHNV and CDR2 YYDKDF (reference sequence).

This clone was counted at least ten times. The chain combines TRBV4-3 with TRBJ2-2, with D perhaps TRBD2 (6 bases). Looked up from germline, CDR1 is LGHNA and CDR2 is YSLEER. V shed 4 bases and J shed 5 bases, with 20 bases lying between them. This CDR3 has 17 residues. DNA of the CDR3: TGCGCCAGCAGCCGAACATGGGGGGAGGAATTGACCGGGGAGCTGTTTTTT. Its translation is CASSRTWGEELTGELFF.

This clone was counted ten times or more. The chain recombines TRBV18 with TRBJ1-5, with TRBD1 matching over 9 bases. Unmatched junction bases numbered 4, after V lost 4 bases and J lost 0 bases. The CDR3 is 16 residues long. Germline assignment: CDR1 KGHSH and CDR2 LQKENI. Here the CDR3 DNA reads TGTGCCAGCTCACAACAGGGGGCGGTTAGCAATCAGCCCCAGCATTTT. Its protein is CASSQQGAVSNQPQHF.

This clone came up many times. Here the CDR3 reads CASRRSGVNYEQYF. The CDR3 nucleotides read TGTGCCAGCAGACGTAGCGGGGTAAACTACGAGCAGTACTTC. V usage is TRBV28 and J usage is TRBJ2-7; 8 nucleotides line up with TRBD2. V lost 6 bases to trimming and J lost 3 bases; unmatched junction nucleotides: 7. The germline CDR1 and CDR2 sequences are MDHEN and SYDVKM. The CDR3 covers 14 residues.

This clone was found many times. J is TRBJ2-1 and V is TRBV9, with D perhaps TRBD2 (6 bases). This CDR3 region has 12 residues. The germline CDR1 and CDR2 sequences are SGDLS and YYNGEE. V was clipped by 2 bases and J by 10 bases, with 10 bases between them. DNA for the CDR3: TGTGCCAGCAGCGTCGGGACTGGCGAGCAGTTCTTC. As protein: CASSVGTGEQFF.

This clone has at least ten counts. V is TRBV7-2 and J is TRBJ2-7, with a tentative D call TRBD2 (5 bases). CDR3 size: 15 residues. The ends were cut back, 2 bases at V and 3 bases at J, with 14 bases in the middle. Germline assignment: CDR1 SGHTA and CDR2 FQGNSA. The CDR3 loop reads CASSLTDWAVYEQYF. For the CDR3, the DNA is TGTGCCAGCAGCTTAACGGACTGGGCAGTCTACGAGCAGTACTTC. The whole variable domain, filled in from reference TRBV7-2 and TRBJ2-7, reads GAGVSQSPSNKVTEKGKDVELRCDPISGHTALYWYRQSLGQGLEFLIYFQGNSAPDKSGLPSDRFSAERTGGSVSTLTIQRTQQEDSAVYLCASSLTDWAVYEQYFGPGTRLTVT.